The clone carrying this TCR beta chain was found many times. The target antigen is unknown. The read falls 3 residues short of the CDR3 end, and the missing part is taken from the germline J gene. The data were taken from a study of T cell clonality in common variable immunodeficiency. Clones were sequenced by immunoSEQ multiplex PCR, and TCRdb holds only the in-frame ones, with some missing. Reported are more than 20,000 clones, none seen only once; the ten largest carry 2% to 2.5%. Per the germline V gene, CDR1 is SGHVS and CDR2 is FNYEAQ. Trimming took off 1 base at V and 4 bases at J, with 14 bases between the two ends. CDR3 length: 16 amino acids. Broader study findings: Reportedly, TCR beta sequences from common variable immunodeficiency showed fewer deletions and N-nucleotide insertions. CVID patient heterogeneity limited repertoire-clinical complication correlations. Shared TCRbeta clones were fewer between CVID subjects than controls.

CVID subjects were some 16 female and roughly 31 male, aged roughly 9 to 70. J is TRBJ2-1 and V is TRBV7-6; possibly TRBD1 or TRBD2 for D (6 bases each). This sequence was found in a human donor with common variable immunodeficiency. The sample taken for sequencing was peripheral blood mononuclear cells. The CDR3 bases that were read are TGTGCCAGCAGCTTAGAGGGCGGGACAACGTACAATGAG. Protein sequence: CASSLEGGTTYNE. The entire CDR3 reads CASSLEGGTTYNEQFF. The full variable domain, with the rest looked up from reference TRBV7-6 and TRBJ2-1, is GAGVSQSPRYKVTKRGQDVALRCDPISGHVSLYWYRQALGQGPEFLTYFNYEAQQDKSGLPNDRFSAERPEGSISTLTIQRTEQRDSAMYRCASSLEGGTTYNEQFFGPGTRLTVL.